This T cell receptor beta chain was captured by sequencing in a study of response to subunit inactivated influenza vaccine. Findings of the study overall: The authors proposed limited new T cell recruitment per seasonal influenza vaccination.

TCRdb fed the RT-PCR reads into MiXCR, producing one record per CDR3 protein. The table includes hundreds of thousands of distinct CDR3 sequences, roughly 11% detected once. About this clonotype itself: Its antigen is not identified.

The germline V gene encodes CDR1 LNHNV and CDR2 YYDKDF (reference sequence). V was pared by 5 bases and J by 4 bases, with 6 bases of the junction left unmatched. The CDR3 length is 16 residues. The receptor was isolated from a man over 45 who received an inactivated influenza vaccine. The V gene is TRBV15, the J gene TRBJ2-5; 14 positions agree with TRBD2. The sample in question was PBMCs from blood, obtained 40 to 50 days after vaccination. CDR3 region: CATSGGTSGSGETQYF. As DNA, the CDR3 is TGTGCCACCAGCGGAGGGACTAGCGGGAGTGGAGAGACCCAGTACTTC.